These 4 T cell receptor beta chains were all obtained from the same sample, sequenced in a study of shared clonotypes between healthy human individuals. Some clones are missing from TCRdb's copy, which holds only in-frame ones; the method was immunoSEQ multiplex PCR. In the table there are 2 million to 2.5 million clones, more than 80% of which are singletons. Sequences were obtained from naive CD4+ T cells from PBMCs. Documented subset: CD45RA+ positively selected. The receptors here all came from a man aged 18 to 30 in good health. Some clones in this sample may be carry-over from other donors' samples.

The CDR3 DNA reads TGCAGCGTAACTAACAGGGCTATCTATGGCTACACCTTC. Its translation: CSVTNRAIYGYTF. The J gene is TRBJ1-2, the V gene TRBV29-1; weak D call: TRBD1 (6 bases). Germline CDR1 SQVTM, CDR2 ANQGSEA. The CDR3 sequence is 13 residues long. Trimming removed 6 bases at V and 4 bases at J, with 15 bases between.

The chain recombines TRBV7-3 with TRBJ2-1; D uncertain. The germline gives CDR1 SGHTA, CDR2 FQGTGA. V was shortened by 5 bases and J by 9 bases, with 14 bases between the two germline ends. The length of the CDR3 is 13 residues. The CDR3 protein is CASSTNAPGEQFF. Here the CDR3 DNA reads TGTGCCAGCAGCACAAATGCTCCCGGTGAGCAGTTCTTC.

The rearrangement uses TRBV7-2 and TRBJ1-4, with D perhaps matching TRBD1 (5 bases). The CDR3 contains 14 residues. Trimming cost V 5 bases and J 4 bases, with 11 bases left between them. Per the germline V gene, CDR1 is SGHTA and CDR2 is FQGNSA. CDR3 region: CASSQGRFNEKLFF. In DNA, the CDR3 is TGTGCCAGCAGCCAGGGACGATTTAATGAAAAACTGTTTTTT.

The V gene is TRBV7-9, the J gene TRBJ2-3, with D uncertain. CDR1 and CDR2 (germline): SEHNR, FQNEAQ (reference sequence). V dropped 5 bases and J dropped 1 base, with 10 bases sitting between them. This CDR3 is 14 amino acids long. CDR3 residues: CASSPRTRTDTQYF. The DNA for the CDR3 is TGTGCCAGCAGCCCCCGGACCCGCACAGATACGCAGTATTTT.